The clone carrying this T cell receptor (beta chain) was counted between two and nine times. This sample stems from a study of blood T cell repertoires in COVID-19. The table came from immunoSEQ multiplex PCR; TCRdb's copy has only in-frame clones and leaves some out. The table shows approximately 490,000 clones, with 87% occurring only once. The germline CDR1 and CDR2 sequences are MNHNS and SASEGT. The CDR3 contains 16 residues. Deletions cut 4 bases from V and 6 bases from J, with 21 bases between. The clonotype was recovered from a woman between 18 and 30 years old who had recovered from COVID-19. Sequencing used PBMCs or T cells enriched from blood (not recorded which). The rearrangement links TRBV6-1 to TRBJ1-2, with a weak D call TRBD1 (5 bases). In nucleotides, the CDR3 is TGTGCCAGCAGTGGATACAGGCCCCAGGAGGGCGATGGCTACACCTTC. This encodes CASSGYRPQEGDGYTF.